This is a list of T cell receptor beta chains from one sample in a study of blood T cell repertoires in COVID-19. Profiling relied on immunoSEQ multiplex PCR, and the TCRdb table lists in-frame clones only, not all of them. The sample yields nearly 100,000 clones, roughly 90% seen once. The sample taken for sequencing was peripheral blood. The receptors were sampled from an elderly man with acute or convalescent COVID-19. CDR3s include the opening cysteine and the closing phenylalanine or tryptophan. A D gene is named only where the DNA matches it firmly. Clone size is stated in some rows and not others, as once, few, many or a class when expanded.

TRBJ2-2	TRBD1	NA	TRBV7-9	15	CASSRGQANTGELFF	TGTGCCAGCAGCCGCGGACAGGCTAACACCGGGGAGCTGTTTTTT
TRBJ2-3	NA	NA	TRBV14	15	CASSQEQGGPDTQYF	TGTGCCAGCAGCCAAGAACAGGGTGGGCCAGATACGCAGTATTTT
TRBJ2-1	NA	NA	TRBV29-1	10	CSVAYHEQFF	TGCAGCGTTGCCTACCATGAGCAGTTCTTC
TRBJ2-4	TRBD1	NA	TRBV19	13	CAAAGQDENIQYF	TGTGCCGCCGCCGGACAGGATGAAAACATTCAGTACTTC
TRBJ2-3	NA	NA	TRBV3-1/TRBV3-2	13	CASSQRPGGTQYF	TGTGCCAGCAGCCAACGGCCTGGGGGGACGCAGTATTTT
TRBJ2-7	NA	NA	TRBV27	14	CASSLTGNPYEQYF	TGTGCCAGCAGTTTAACGGGTAACCCCTACGAGCAGTACTTC
TRBJ2-1	TRBD1	NA	TRBV5-8	13	CASRGRGQNEQFF	TGTGCCAGCAGGGGCAGGGGGCAGAATGAGCAGTTCTTC
TRBJ2-7	NA	NA	TRBV7-8	11	CASSETYEQYF	TGTGCCTCTAGCGAAACCTACGAGCAGTACTTC
TRBJ2-3	TRBD2	NA	TRBV7-3	15	CASSLLAGGVDTQYF	TGTGCCAGCAGCCTATTAGCGGGAGGCGTAGATACGCAGTATTTT
TRBJ1-2	NA	NA	TRBV28	14	CASSLTGRNYGYTF	TGTGCCAGCAGTTTAACAGGGCGGAACTATGGCTACACCTTC
TRBJ1-1	NA	NA	TRBV27	15	CASRPQGNRNTEAFF	TGTGCCAGCAGACCACAGGGAAACAGAAACACTGAAGCTTTCTTT
TRBJ1-6	NA	once	TRBV5-5	16	CASSLVGGSNNSPLHF	TGTGCCAGCAGCTTGGTTGGGGGGTCTAATAATTCACCCCTCCACTTT
TRBJ1-2	TRBD1	few	TRBV3-1/TRBV3-2	15	CASSQATGGTSSYTF	TGTGCCAGCAGCCAAGCCACAGGGGGCACGTCTAGCTACACCTTC
TRBJ1-5	TRBD1	NA	TRBV7-2	15	CASSMDRRLNQPQHF	TGTGCCAGCAGCATGGACAGGCGCCTCAATCAGCCCCAGCATTTT
TRBJ1-2	NA	NA	TRBV2	13	CASSEEQGTGYTF	TGTGCCAGCAGTGAAGAACAGGGAACTGGCTACACCTTC
TRBJ2-7	NA	few	TRBV18	16	CASSPDRGLRGDEQYF	TGTGCCAGCTCACCTGATCGGGGCCTCAGGGGGGACGAGCAGTACTTC
TRBJ1-5	TRBD1	NA	TRBV28	18	CASSSGTGGVIGNQPQHF	TGTGCCAGCAGTTCCGGGACAGGGGGAGTCATAGGCAATCAGCCCCAGCATTTT
TRBJ2-2	TRBD1	many	TRBV5-4	15	CASSPRQGGTGELFF	TGTGCCAGCAGCCCTCGACAGGGCGGAACCGGGGAGCTGTTTTTT
TRBJ1-5	TRBD1	NA	TRBV4-3	13	CASSLGTGQPQHF	TGCGCCAGCAGCCTAGGGACAGGTCAGCCCCAGCATTTT
TRBJ2-7	TRBD2	NA	TRBV5-5	19	CASSLDGAGGGLAGAEQYF	TGTGCCAGCAGCTTGGATGGGGCGGGGGGCGGACTAGCGGGAGCCGAGCAGTACTTC
TRBJ1-4	TRBD1	NA	TRBV6-1	14	CASSYPGQGEKLFF	TGTGCCAGCAGTTATCCCGGACAGGGGGAAAAACTGTTTTTT
TRBJ2-5	TRBD2	NA	TRBV2	18	CASSDLWGLSGRKETQYF	TGTGCCAGCAGTGATTTGTGGGGCCTTAGCGGGAGGAAGGAGACCCAGTACTTC
TRBJ2-1	NA	NA	TRBV28	15	CASSSGTVGLDEQFF	TGTGCCAGCAGCTCCGGGACTGTGGGGCTCGATGAGCAGTTCTTC
TRBJ2-3	TRBD2	NA	TRBV24-1	16	CATHPGTSGSKDTQYF	TGTGCCACCCACCCCGGGACTAGCGGGAGCAAAGATACGCAGTATTTT
TRBJ2-7	TRBD1	NA	TRBV29-1	13	CSAGQGPSYEQYF	TGCAGCGCCGGACAGGGCCCTTCCTACGAGCAGTACTTC
TRBJ2-7	NA	NA	TRBV5-1	15	CASSLADRARVEQYF	TGCGCCAGCAGCTTGGCTGACCGAGCTCGGGTCGAGCAGTACTTC
TRBJ1-1	NA	NA	TRBV18	16	CASSPGGGPKNTEAFF	TGTGCCAGCTCACCGGGGGGGGGCCCGAAGAACACTGAAGCTTTCTTT
TRBJ2-3	NA	NA	TRBV5-1	14	CASSLGGSTDTQYF	TGCGCCAGCAGCTTGGGAGGCAGCACAGATACGCAGTATTTT
TRBJ2-3	NA	NA	TRBV5-1	12	CASSLSTDTQYF	TGCGCCAGCAGCCTAAGCACAGATACGCAGTATTTT
TRBJ2-5	TRBD2	once	TRBV7-9	15	CASSFQLAGRETQYF	TGTGCCAGCAGCTTTCAACTAGCGGGACGAGAGACCCAGTACTTC
TRBJ1-1	TRBD1	NA	TRBV7-3	14	CASSLQGGDTEAFF	TGTGCCAGCAGCCTTCAGGGGGGTGACACTGAAGCTTTCTTT
TRBJ2-5	TRBD2	NA	TRBV29-1	13	CSVVLAGQETQYF	TGCAGCGTTGTCCTAGCGGGTCAAGAGACCCAGTACTTC
TRBJ1-5	NA	NA	TRBV19	12	CASKDTNQPQHF	TGTGCCAGTAAAGACACAAATCAGCCCCAGCATTTT
TRBJ2-1	TRBD2	few	TRBV4-3	15	CASSQGQQAGGEQFF	TGCGCCAGCAGCCAAGGCCAACAGGCGGGGGGTGAGCAGTTCTTC
TRBJ1-6	NA	NA	TRBV21-1	21	CASSTFRPLDWKTGLGSPLHF	TGTGCCAGCAGCACCTTTAGGCCGCTCGATTGGAAAACAGGGCTTGGATCACCCCTCCACTTT
TRBJ2-3	TRBD2	NA	TRBV5-4	15	CASSGGLAGGDTQYF	TGTGCCAGCAGCGGAGGACTAGCGGGAGGAGATACGCAGTATTTT
TRBJ1-4	TRBD1	NA	TRBV28	15	CASSSSGGMGEKLFF	TGTGCCAGCAGTTCCTCAGGGGGAATGGGTGAAAAACTGTTTTTT
TRBJ2-2	TRBD2	few	TRBV4-2	19	CASGRPPLAGGINTGELFF	TGTGCCAGCGGACGCCCCCCACTAGCGGGAGGGATAAACACCGGGGAGCTGTTTTTT
TRBJ1-1	NA	few	TRBV6-5	13	CASSYSKDKKAFF	TGTGCCAGCAGTTACTCGAAGGACAAGAAAGCTTTCTTT
TRBJ2-1	NA	NA	TRBV28	16	CASSFLWQGSYNEQFF	TGTGCCAGCAGTTTCCTCTGGCAGGGTTCCTACAATGAGCAGTTCTTC
TRBJ1-5	NA	NA	TRBV19	15	CASSIGSGGNQPQHF	TGTGCCAGTAGTATCGGGTCTGGCGGTAATCAGCCCCAGCATTTT
TRBJ2-1	NA	NA	TRBV7-2	16	CASSWVGSAAYNEQFF	TGTGCCAGCAGCTGGGTGGGTAGCGCGGCCTACAATGAGCAGTTCTTC
TRBJ2-5	TRBD2	once	TRBV5-8	16	CASSLPVTSGTETQYF	TGTGCCAGCAGCTTACCGGTAACTAGCGGGACCGAGACCCAGTACTTC
TRBJ2-1	TRBD2	NA	TRBV28	14	CASGTSGSHNEQFF	TGTGCCAGCGGGACTAGCGGGAGCCACAATGAGCAGTTCTTC
TRBJ1-4	NA	NA	TRBV28	14	CASSYRDENEKLFF	TGTGCCAGCAGCTACAGGGACGAGAATGAAAAACTGTTTTTT
TRBJ1-1	NA	NA	TRBV28	16	CASSLAGAGMDTEAFF	TGTGCCAGCAGTTTAGCTGGGGCAGGCATGGACACTGAAGCTTTCTTT
TRBJ2-1	NA	NA	TRBV5-1	11	CASSFRGEQFF	TGCGCCAGCAGCTTTAGGGGTGAGCAGTTCTTC
TRBJ2-3	NA	once	TRBV27	15	CASSLTERRTDTQYF	TGTGCCAGCAGTTTAACGGAGCGACGCACAGATACGCAGTATTTT
TRBJ2-7	TRBD1	NA	TRBV19	13	CASSLGTGLEQYF	TGTGCCAGTAGTCTAGGGACAGGGCTGGAGCAGTACTTC
TRBJ2-5	TRBD2	NA	TRBV7-2	16	CASSKVQAGSVETQYF	TGTGCCAGCAGCAAGGTTCAAGCGGGGTCGGTAGAGACCCAGTACTTC